Below, one T cell receptor (beta chain) is given with its context. The CDR3 consists of 15 residues. The germline V and J ends were trimmed by 0 bases and 5 bases, with 17 bases remaining between them. CDR1 is SQVTM, CDR2 ANQGSEA, per germline. These data come from a study of blood T cell repertoires in COVID-19. Study summary: In each case, the material was cDNA or gDNA derived from T cells, B-cell-depleted T cells, or PBMCs.

One Seattle source followed patients from active infection through their disease course. TCRdb's copy holds only in-frame clones and misses some; the assay was immunoSEQ multiplex PCR. The data contain a few hundred thousand clones, 65% to 90% of them singletons. The clonotype comes from a woman aged 60-75 years with COVID-19, enrolled during active disease. This chain uses TRBV29-1 with TRBJ2-7, with D tentatively TRBD2 (7 bases). Sequences were obtained from peripheral blood. The CDR3 sequence is CSVEDGRGGGDEQYF. CDR3 nucleotides: TGCAGCGTTGAAGACGGAAGGGGAGGGGGAGACGAGCAGTACTTC.